This is a list of T cell receptor beta chains from one sample in a study of T cells expressing NK-cell markers. From its re-call of the 5' RACE reads, TCRdb lists each CDR3 protein once, without DNA. This specimen shows roughly 420,000 distinct CDR3 sequences; the ten leading clones hold 7.3%. Sequencing used blood T cells: a sorted CD56 or NKG2C T cell subset, CD4+ or CD8+ T cells, or bulk PBMC T cells (not recorded which). All receptors come from a woman between 18 and 69 years old in good health. CDR3s include the opening cysteine and the closing phenylalanine or tryptophan. The order of the fields is V gene, J gene, CDR3 protein.

>TRBV7-3|TRBJ1-1
CASSPGLTNTEAFF
>TRBV29-1|TRBJ2-2
CSVEDRLINTGELFF
>TRBV5-1|TRBJ2-1
CASSLGPVVAYNEQFF
>TRBV29-1|TRBJ2-7
CSVADSAGTREQYF
>TRBV7-2|TRBJ1-1
CASSLWVAGGLNTEAFF
>TRBV4-3|TRBJ1-2
CASSQVKQGSGYTF
>TRBV5-5|TRBJ1-1
CASSLDPLDTEAFF
>TRBV10-1|TRBJ2-3
CASSRMSASPDTQYF
>TRBV20-1|TRBJ2-3
CSAREDTTDTQYF
>TRBV30|TRBJ2-1
CAWWRELEQFF
>TRBV28|TRBJ1-3
CASSLSATSGNTIYF
>TRBV12-3/TRBV12-4|TRBJ2-7
CASSLTSPYEQYF
>TRBV20-1|TRBJ2-6
CSARDWGTGANVLTF
>TRBV7-2|TRBJ2-3
CASSEYQDTQYF
>TRBV29-1|TRBJ2-3
CSVVTPQGTDTQYF
>TRBV20-1|TRBJ1-3
CSARAWDRADGNTIYF
>TRBV20-1|TRBJ2-7
CSARELAGASYEQYF
>TRBV7-2|TRBJ2-6
CASSLWGEAAGANVLTF
>TRBV4-1|TRBJ1-6
CASSQEAGTVSPLHF
>TRBV7-8|TRBJ1-4
CASGTDRDEKLFF
>TRBV20-1|TRBJ2-1
CSARGGNSGYNNEQFF
>TRBV28|TRBJ2-7
CASSPLSVSGSYEQYF
>TRBV6-5|TRBJ1-2
CASSYKGQGSGYGYTF
>TRBV28|TRBJ2-6
CASNTPPRAGANVLTF